The clone carrying this T cell receptor beta chain has just one count. What it recognizes is unknown. These data are taken from a study of shared clonotypes between healthy human individuals. Whole-study results and caveats: Naive CD4 clonotype sharing across a few donors was approximately 5%.

Nashville, Tennessee was home to all donors, each a Caucasian adult. Germline CDR1 and CDR2: SGHAT and FQNNGV. The ends were cut back, 5 bases at V and 5 bases at J, with 22 bases in the middle. The CDR3 totals 16 residues. The protocol was immunoSEQ multiplex PCR, while the TCRdb copy is restricted to in-frame clones and leaves out a portion. Counted here are more than 2 million clones, 90% to 96% occurring once; the ten biggest clones make up roughly 0.13%. The chain combines TRBV11-2 with TRBJ2-7; D unresolved. This TCR came from a young man in good health. The specimen sequenced was naive CD4+ T cells sorted from blood. The subset: CD45RA+ positively selected. In nucleotides, the CDR3 is TGTGCCAGCAGCCCACTTACCGGGCTATTCTGGCACGAGCAGTACTTC. Translating gives CASSPLTGLFWHEQYF.